A single sample is the source of the 25 T cell receptor beta chains below, sequenced in a study of cytomegalovirus exposure and HLA in healthy donors. The PCR employed 60 Vbeta primers together with 13 Jbeta primers. Repertoires were generated with immunoSEQ multiplex PCR, while TCRdb's copy carries only in-frame clones and drops some. The table has 150,000 to 200,000 clones, about 75% seen once. Sequencing was carried out using PBMCs. These receptors came from a male donor in good health and CMV-seropositive.

In this sample, this clone turned up a few times. The CDR3 sequence is CASSLQGKRYEQYF. As DNA, the CDR3 is TGTGCCAGCAGCCTACAGGGGAAACGCTACGAGCAGTACTTC. This chain uses TRBV19 with TRBJ2-7; 7 nucleotides match TRBD1. The trim removed 9 bases at V and 3 bases at J, leaving 11 bases unmatched. This CDR3 has 14 residues. CDR1 and CDR2 from the germline V gene are LNHDA and SQIVND (reference sequence).

This rearrangement joins TRBV2 to TRBJ2-7, with 12 positions matching TRBD1. Germline V gene data show CDR1 as SNHLY and CDR2 as FYNNEI. The CDR3 length is 14 residues. Germline trimming cut 6 bases from V and 6 bases from J; bases unmatched to any gene: 6. CDR3 sequence: CASRTGTGGREQYF. The CDR3 DNA reads as TGTGCCAGCAGGACCGGGACAGGGGGCCGCGAGCAGTACTTC.

The table lists this clone with a count of one. This rearrangement joins TRBV6-6 to TRBJ2-7; D uncertain. V was clipped by 6 bases and J by 0 bases, with 6 bases between them. CDR1 MNHNY and CDR2 SVGAGI come from the germline V gene (reference sequence). CDR3 size: 12 residues. The CDR3 is CASRSVSYEQYF. The CDR3 nucleotides are TGTGCCAGCAGATCAGTCTCCTACGAGCAGTACTTC.

The rearrangement joins TRBV2 to TRBJ2-5, with 9 bases matching TRBD1. With V trimmed by 11 bases and J by 5 bases, 12 bases remained unmatched. Germline V gene sequence: CDR1 SNHLY, CDR2 FYNNEI. The CDR3 has 14 residues. CDR3 in DNA: TGTGCCGGACAACAGGGGGCTTATGAGGAGACCCAGTACTTC. Its translation is CAGQQGAYEETQYF.

The V and J genes are TRBV6-5 and TRBJ1-2; 7 bases agree with TRBD1. The germline V gene has CDR1 MNHEY and CDR2 SVGAGI. CDR3 length: 13 residues. The trim removed 0 bases at V and 6 bases at J, leaving 1 base unmatched. CDR3: CASSYSTGNGYTF. As DNA, the CDR3 is TGTGCCAGCAGTTACTCGACAGGGAATGGCTACACCTTC.

The chain employs TRBV2 and TRBJ1-1, with D tentatively TRBD1 (6 bases). This CDR3 region has 14 residues. Trimming left V 6 bases short and J 0 bases short, with 11 bases between. Germline V gives CDR1 SNHLY, CDR2 FYNNEI. The CDR3 reads CASRAGGVNTEAFF. CDR3 nucleotides: TGTGCCAGCAGAGCGGGGGGCGTGAACACTGAAGCTTTCTTT.

The chain recombines TRBV6-5 with TRBJ2-7; tentatively, D is TRBD1 (6 bases). The CDR3 sequence is 15 residues long. CDR1 and CDR2 from the germline V gene are MNHEY and SVGAGI. Between the trimmed V and J ends, which lost 0 bases and 5 bases, there was a span of 14 bases. The CDR3 region has the DNA TGTGCCAGCAGTTACTCGTTGCAGGGGTCCCACGAGCAGTACTTC. This codes for CASSYSLQGSHEQYF.

The chain couples TRBV19 to TRBJ1-2, with TRBD1 as a possible D gene (6 bases). The CDR3 runs to 14 residues. Germline V gene data show CDR1 as LNHDA and CDR2 as SQIVND (reference sequence). Trimming shortened V by 5 bases and J by 4 bases, and 14 bases separated the two germline ends. CDR3 residues: CASSPSRTVYGYTF. CDR3 nucleotide sequence: TGTGCCAGTAGTCCATCCCGGACAGTCTATGGCTACACCTTC.

The chain couples TRBV7-2 to TRBJ2-7, with D unclear. V lost 2 bases and J 6 bases, leaving 8 bases between the germline ends. CDR1 SGHTA and CDR2 FQGNSA come from the germline V gene. This CDR3 spans 12 amino acids. The CDR3 sequence is CASSLNTAEQYF. The CDR3 DNA reads TGTGCCAGCAGCTTAAACACAGCCGAGCAGTACTTC.

In this sample, this clone turned up once. The rearrangement joins TRBV7-3 to TRBJ1-1; TRBD1 matches 8 bases. Trimming cost V 5 bases and J 1 base; bases outside gene matches: 9. The CDR3 is 16 residues long. Per the germline V gene, CDR1 is SGHTA and CDR2 is FQGTGA. CDR3: CASSEDRADSNTEAFF. The CDR3 region has the DNA TGTGCCAGCAGCGAGGACAGGGCAGATTCGAACACTGAAGCTTTCTTT.

This clone was seen only a few times. This chain joins TRBV7-2 and TRBJ1-2, with 8 bases identical to TRBD1. From germline, CDR1 is SGHTA and CDR2 FQGNSA. The CDR3 is made up of 15 amino acids. J gave up 0 bases and V 4 bases, and 4 bases lay outside the gene matches. CDR3 loop: CASSYGQGANYGYTF. CDR3 sequence (DNA): TGTGCCAGCAGCTACGGACAGGGAGCTAACTATGGCTACACCTTC.

The chain recombines TRBV19 with TRBJ2-3, with a possible D match to TRBD2 (5 bases). Germline V gives CDR1 LNHDA, CDR2 SQIVND (reference sequence). The CDR3 is made up of 11 amino acids. V gave up 11 bases and J gave up 6 bases, with 12 bases separating them. In nucleotides, the CDR3 is TGTGCCGTGGGGAGACGTGATACGCAGTATTTT. Its translation is CAVGRRDTQYF.

This chain's CDR3 is CASSLRGGRGEKLFF. CDR3 nucleotide sequence: TGTGCCAGCAGCCTAAGGGGAGGAAGGGGTGAAAAACTGTTTTTT. V and J are TRBV5-8 and TRBJ1-4; possible D gene TRBD1, 5 bases. The V gene lost 4 bases and the J gene lost 7 bases, with 17 bases spanning the gap. This CDR3 has 15 residues. CDR1 and CDR2 (germline): SGHTS, YDEGEE. Drawing the rest from reference TRBV5-8 and TRBJ1-4, the complete variable domain is EAGVTQSPTHLIKTRGQQATLRCSPISGHTSVYWYQQALGLGLQFLLWYDEGEERNRGNFPPRFSGRQFPNYSSELNVNALELEDSALYLCASSLRGGRGEKLFFGSGTQLSVL.

The chain joins TRBV19 to TRBJ1-1; 10 positions match TRBD1. Germline trimming cut 1 base from V and 6 bases from J; bases unmatched to any gene: 8. Looked up from germline, CDR1 is LNHDA and CDR2 is SQIVND (reference sequence). This CDR3 spans 16 amino acids. This chain's CDR3 is CASSIGGDRGGSEAFF. The CDR3 region has the DNA TGTGCCAGTAGTATAGGGGGGGACAGGGGAGGATCTGAAGCTTTCTTT.

This clone has more than one count but fewer than ten. V gene TRBV27 combines with J gene TRBJ2-3, with TRBD2 matching over 10 bases. The CDR3 totals 19 residues. The junction had 17 bases not matched to a gene; V was cut back by 4 bases and J by 4 bases. From germline, CDR1 is MNHEY and CDR2 SMNVEV (reference sequence). The CDR3 region is CASSWGLERGGRGSDTQYF. The CDR3, as DNA: TGTGCCAGCAGTTGGGGGCTTGAGCGGGGGGGCCGAGGGTCAGATACGCAGTATTTT.

The chain carries TRBV6-6 and TRBJ1-3, with D maybe TRBD1 (6 bases). V was clipped by 10 bases and J by 4 bases, with 23 bases between them. Looked up from germline, CDR1 is MNHNY and CDR2 is SVGAGI (reference sequence). The CDR3 contains 16 residues. CDR3 region: CATEVQGFSAGNTIYF. The CDR3 nucleotides read TGTGCCACCGAAGTACAGGGTTTTAGCGCCGGAAACACCATATATTTT.

V gene TRBV11-2 combines with J gene TRBJ1-1; 8 nucleotides match TRBD1. The J segment lost 5 bases and the V segment lost 4 bases, leaving 9 bases of the junction unmatched. The CDR3 contains 15 residues. Germline-derived CDR1 and CDR2 are SGHAT and FQNNGV. CDR3 loop: CASSSDRGVGTEAFF. In DNA form, the CDR3 reads TGTGCCAGCAGCTCTGACAGGGGTGTTGGAACTGAAGCTTTCTTT.

The rearrangement joins TRBV29-1 to TRBJ1-1; 10 nucleotides match TRBD1. The germline gives CDR1 SQVTM, CDR2 ANQGSEA. V lost 6 bases, J lost 11 bases, and 9 bases stayed unmatched. The length of the CDR3 is 12 residues. CDR3 bases: TGCAGCGTGGGGACAGGGGCCGGGGGGGCTTTCTTT. Residues: CSVGTGAGGAFF.

The table lists this clone with a count of one. The rearrangement joins TRBV30 to TRBJ1-1, with 8 bases that match TRBD1. Germline V gene data show CDR1 as GTSNPN and CDR2 as SVGIG (reference sequence). This CDR3 contains 14 residues. After removal of 1 base from V and 6 bases from J, the junction contained 7 bases not matched to a gene. The CDR3 coding sequence is TGTGCCTGGAGTGCCGACAGGGGAGATCCTGAAGCTTTCTTT. As protein: CAWSADRGDPEAFF.

V is TRBV10-3 and J is TRBJ1-2; D is unresolved. This CDR3 is 15 amino acids long. Deletions cut 6 bases from V and 2 bases from J, with 16 bases between. Per germline, CDR1 ENHRY and CDR2 SYGVKD. The CDR3 is CAIRARVTENYGYTF. DNA for the CDR3: TGTGCCATCAGGGCCCGGGTCACGGAGAACTATGGCTACACCTTC.

V usage is TRBV18 and J usage is TRBJ2-5, with a weak D call TRBD2 (5 bases). This CDR3 is built from 14 residues. V was pared by 3 bases and J by 5 bases, with 13 bases between. The germline V gene has CDR1 KGHSH and CDR2 LQKENI. CDR3 DNA sequence: TGTGCCAGCTCACCGATACGCAGAGGGGAGACCCAGTACTTC. Translated, it gives CASSPIRRGETQYF.

The chain employs TRBV11-3 and TRBJ1-1; TRBD1 is a possible D gene (6 bases). CDR1 and CDR2 (germline): SGHNT, YENEEA. V was pared by 8 bases and J by 0 bases, with 13 bases between. CDR3 length equals 14 residues. The CDR3 coding sequence is TGTGCCAGCTCACCGGGGGGCATGAACACTGAAGCTTTCTTT. Translating gives CASSPGGMNTEAFF.

The chain links TRBV15 to TRBJ1-3; TRBD1 aligns across 10 bases. The CDR3 length is 16 residues. Germline values: CDR1 LNHNV, CDR2 YYDKDF (reference sequence). V lost 5 bases to trimming and J lost 1 base; unmatched junction nucleotides: 5. CDR3 bases: TGTGCCACCAGCCAATCGGGACAGGGGTCTGGAAACACCATATATTTT. This sequence encodes CATSQSGQGSGNTIYF.

This clone was observed a few times. The V call is TRBV6-5, the J call TRBJ1-4, with a weak D call TRBD1 (6 bases). This CDR3 has 15 amino acids. Trimming took 0 bases from V and 5 from J, leaving 10 bases between them. Germline lookup yields CDR1 MNHEY and CDR2 SVGAGI. CDR3 region: CASSYSTGLNEKLFF. The DNA of the CDR3 is TGTGCCAGCAGTTACTCTACAGGGTTAAATGAAAAACTGTTTTTT.

CDR3 coding DNA: TGTGCCAGCAGCTTGGGTGCAGGGGCCCAAGAGACCCAGTACTTC. Translating it yields CASSLGAGAQETQYF. The chain joins TRBV5-4 to TRBJ2-5, with D possibly matching TRBD1 (6 bases). Germline values: CDR1 SGHNT, CDR2 YYREEE (reference sequence). The CDR3 has 15 amino acids. V lost 0 bases and J lost 1, with 10 bases in between.